The rows below give T cell receptor beta chains drawn from one sample of a study of cytomegalovirus exposure and HLA in healthy donors. Only in-frame clones appear in the TCRdb table, and some are missing; sequencing was by immunoSEQ multiplex PCR. The table records about 130,000 clones, around 9% of them present only once. What was sequenced was PBMCs. The receptors come from a middle-aged man in good health and CMV-seronegative. Both conserved end residues are part of each CDR3. Each record gives: V gene, D gene, J gene, clone size, CDR3 length, CDR3 protein, CDR3 DNA. The D gene is left open where the match is weak. Size is omitted from some rows. Given values are once, few, many or a class for expanded clones.

V gene: TRBV2; D gene: .; J gene: TRBJ2-2; clone size: .; CDR3 length: 13; CDR3 protein: CASSDFLARELFF; CDR3 DNA: TGTGCCAGCAGTGATTTTCTAGCAAGGGAGCTGTTTTTT
V gene: TRBV7-8; D gene: .; J gene: TRBJ1-1; clone size: .; CDR3 length: 13; CDR3 protein: CASSLADFAEAFF; CDR3 DNA: TGTGCCAGCAGCTTAGCGGACTTCGCTGAAGCTTTCTTT
V gene: TRBV9; D gene: TRBD1; J gene: TRBJ2-2; clone size: few; CDR3 length: 15; CDR3 protein: CASSPRQGITGELFF; CDR3 DNA: TGTGCCAGCAGCCCCCGACAGGGAATAACCGGGGAGCTGTTTTTT
V gene: TRBV11-2; D gene: .; J gene: TRBJ1-6; clone size: .; CDR3 length: 14; CDR3 protein: CASSLGGLGSPLHF; CDR3 DNA: TGTGCCAGCAGCCTAGGAGGTTTAGGATCACCCCTCCACTTT
V gene: TRBV9; D gene: TRBD1; J gene: TRBJ2-5; clone size: .; CDR3 length: 16; CDR3 protein: CASSVLGTEAQETQYF; CDR3 DNA: TGTGCCAGCAGCGTTCTCGGGACAGAGGCCCAAGAGACCCAGTACTTC
V gene: TRBV15; D gene: .; J gene: TRBJ2-6; clone size: .; CDR3 length: 14; CDR3 protein: CATSTRSGANVLTF; CDR3 DNA: TGTGCCACCAGCACCCGCTCTGGGGCCAACGTCCTGACTTTC
V gene: TRBV7-9; D gene: .; J gene: TRBJ1-2; clone size: few; CDR3 length: 14; CDR3 protein: CASSLAASGDGYTF; CDR3 DNA: TGTGCCAGCAGCTTAGCAGCGTCAGGGGATGGCTACACCTTC
V gene: TRBV2; D gene: .; J gene: TRBJ1-6; clone size: few; CDR3 length: 15; CDR3 protein: CASSGSSSYNSPLHF; CDR3 DNA: TGTGCCAGCAGTGGCTCGAGCTCCTATAATTCACCCCTCCACTTT
V gene: TRBV28; D gene: .; J gene: TRBJ1-2; clone size: few; CDR3 length: 12; CDR3 protein: CAISLGGNGYTF; CDR3 DNA: TGTGCCATCTCCCTGGGGGGGAACGGCTACACCTTC
V gene: TRBV6-5; D gene: .; J gene: TRBJ1-1; clone size: .; CDR3 length: 12; CDR3 protein: CASRSRGTEAFF; CDR3 DNA: TGTGCCAGCAGAAGTCGGGGGACTGAAGCTTTCTTT
V gene: TRBV7-2; D gene: .; J gene: TRBJ1-5; clone size: .; CDR3 length: 13; CDR3 protein: CASSLVQNQPQHF; CDR3 DNA: TGTGCCAGCAGCTTAGTCCAAAATCAGCCCCAGCATTTT
V gene: TRBV4-1; D gene: .; J gene: TRBJ1-4; clone size: .; CDR3 length: 14; CDR3 protein: CASSQYRVNEKLFF; CDR3 DNA: TGCGCCAGCAGCCAATACAGGGTTAATGAAAAACTGTTTTTT
V gene: TRBV7-9; D gene: TRBD1; J gene: TRBJ2-3; clone size: few; CDR3 length: 15; CDR3 protein: CASSPTGGRADTQYF; CDR3 DNA: TGTGCCAGCAGCCCGACAGGGGGCAGAGCAGATACGCAGTATTTT
V gene: TRBV7-9; D gene: .; J gene: TRBJ2-1; clone size: .; CDR3 length: 16; CDR3 protein: CASSSTGTKKYNEQFF; CDR3 DNA: TGTGCCAGCAGTTCTACCGGGACAAAGAAATACAATGAGCAGTTCTTC
V gene: TRBV6-6; D gene: TRBD1; J gene: TRBJ2-7; clone size: few; CDR3 length: 13; CDR3 protein: CASSTGGWGEQYF; CDR3 DNA: TGTGCCAGCAGTACAGGGGGCTGGGGCGAGCAGTACTTC
V gene: TRBV18; D gene: .; J gene: TRBJ2-1; clone size: few; CDR3 length: 12; CDR3 protein: CASSPRRNEQFF; CDR3 DNA: TGTGCCAGCTCACCACGCAGGAATGAGCAGTTCTTC
V gene: TRBV6-6; D gene: .; J gene: TRBJ2-1; clone size: .; CDR3 length: 14; CDR3 protein: CASSYSSTGNEQFF; CDR3 DNA: TGTGCCAGCAGTTACTCGAGTACAGGGAATGAGCAGTTCTTC
V gene: TRBV2; D gene: .; J gene: TRBJ1-5; clone size: .; CDR3 length: 15; CDR3 protein: CASSIGLYSNQPQHF; CDR3 DNA: TGTGCCAGCAGTATAGGACTTTATAGCAATCAGCCCCAGCATTTT
V gene: TRBV27; D gene: TRBD2; J gene: TRBJ2-1; clone size: few; CDR3 length: 15; CDR3 protein: CASLEAGGSYNEQFF; CDR3 DNA: TGTGCCAGCCTCGAGGCGGGGGGTTCCTACAATGAGCAGTTCTTC
V gene: TRBV19; D gene: .; J gene: TRBJ2-7; clone size: once; CDR3 length: 13; CDR3 protein: CASSQGSPYEQYF; CDR3 DNA: TGTGCCAGTAGTCAAGGGAGTCCCTACGAGCAGTACTTC
V gene: TRBV30; D gene: .; J gene: TRBJ1-1; clone size: .; CDR3 length: 16; CDR3 protein: CAWERGLISIGAEAFF; CDR3 DNA: TGTGCCTGGGAAAGGGGACTTATATCAATCGGGGCTGAAGCTTTCTTT
V gene: TRBV15; D gene: .; J gene: TRBJ2-3; clone size: .; CDR3 length: 13; CDR3 protein: CATTLGSTDTQYF; CDR3 DNA: TGTGCCACCACCCTAGGTAGCACAGATACGCAGTATTTT
V gene: TRBV6-5; D gene: .; J gene: TRBJ2-3; clone size: .; CDR3 length: 13; CDR3 protein: CASSTPTRDTQYF; CDR3 DNA: TGTGCCAGCAGTACCCCAACCCGGGATACGCAGTATTTT
V gene: TRBV18; D gene: .; J gene: TRBJ2-7; clone size: .; CDR3 length: 15; CDR3 protein: CASSPQPGQTYEQYF; CDR3 DNA: TGTGCCAGCTCACCACAGCCAGGGCAGACCTACGAGCAGTACTTC
V gene: TRBV7-8; D gene: .; J gene: TRBJ1-5; clone size: .; CDR3 length: 15; CDR3 protein: CASSLNRQGNQPQHF; CDR3 DNA: TGTGCCAGCAGCTTAAATCGGCAGGGCAATCAGCCCCAGCATTTT
V gene: TRBV29-1; D gene: TRBD2; J gene: TRBJ2-3; clone size: .; CDR3 length: 15; CDR3 protein: CSVYSLAGGPGTQYF; CDR3 DNA: TGCAGCGTTTACTCGCTAGCGGGGGGGCCGGGTACGCAGTATTTT